These 18 T cell receptor beta chains originate from one sample sequenced in a study of shared clonotypes between healthy human individuals. Profiling relied on immunoSEQ multiplex PCR, and the TCRdb table lists in-frame clones only, not all of them. The sample contains 450,000 to 500,000 clones, 70% to 80% of which appear only once. The sequenced sample consisted of PBMCs. These receptors all come from a woman in her thirties or forties in good health. Some clones in this sample may be carry-over from other donors' samples.

Only one count was recorded for this clone. The chain recombines TRBV19 with TRBJ2-2; TRBD1 might be the D (5 bases). The CDR3 covers 15 residues. Trimming left V 4 bases short and J 5 bases short, with 14 bases between. Germline CDR1 and CDR2: LNHDA and SQIVND (reference sequence). This CDR3 is CASSTEGPGTGELFF. CDR3 bases: TGTGCCAGTAGTACAGAAGGCCCAGGGACCGGGGAGCTGTTTTTT. Using reference TRBV19 and TRBJ2-2 for the parts outside the CDR3, the full variable domain is DGGITQSPKYLFRKEGQNVTLSCEQNLNHDAMYWYRQDPGQGLRLIYYSQIVNDFQKGDIAEGYSVSREKKESFPLTVTSAQKNPTAFYLCASSTEGPGTGELFFGEGSRLTVL.

This clone was seen a handful of times. The chain employs TRBV18 and TRBJ2-7, with 9 bases lining up with TRBD2. The CDR3 covers 16 residues. J was trimmed by 1 base and V by 0 bases; bases with no gene match: 4. The germline gives CDR1 KGHSH, CDR2 LQKENI. In DNA, the CDR3 is TGTGCCAGCTCACCACCGATCCTAGCGGGATCCTACGAGCAGTACTTC. Encoded protein: CASSPPILAGSYEQYF.

This clone was recorded once. The chain recombines TRBV28 with TRBJ2-2; D tentatively fits TRBD1 or TRBD2 (5 bases each). V shed 5 bases and J shed 3 bases, with 10 bases lying between them. Germline V CDR1 and CDR2: MDHEN, SYDVKM. This CDR3 is 14 amino acids long. The CDR3 region has the DNA TGTGCCAGCAGTACCCCGGGACACACCGGGGAGCTGTTTTTT. This codes for CASSTPGHTGELFF.

In this sample, this clone turned up once. The chain has TRBV28 and TRBJ2-2; TRBD2 agrees at 10 bases. Trimming at V came to 6 bases and at J to 4 bases, leaving 5 bases not matched to a gene. This CDR3 is built from 15 residues. CDR1 is MDHEN and CDR2 is SYDVKM in the germline V gene. The CDR3: CASSSGTSVTGELFF. The CDR3 nucleotides read TGTGCCAGCAGCTCCGGGACTAGCGTCACCGGGGAGCTGTTTTTT.

About this clone: A read error may be the cause here, since a much bigger clone is one base away. The chain joins TRBV6-6 to TRBJ1-1; no definite D call. Trimming removed 6 bases from V and 1 base from J, with 9 bases in between. The CDR3 length is 13 residues. In germline, CDR1 is MNHNY, CDR2 SVGAGI (reference sequence). The CDR3 loop is CASSRRTNTEAFF. As DNA, the CDR3 is TGTGCCAGCAGCCGGCGAACGAACACTGAAGCTTTCTTT.

Notes on this clone: Other DNA sequences in this specimen translate into the identical CDR3. The J gene is TRBJ1-5, the V gene TRBV9; the D gene is possibly TRBD1 (5 bases). Germline V gene data show CDR1 as SGDLS and CDR2 as YYNGEE. Trimming took 2 bases from V and 0 from J, leaving 9 bases between them. This CDR3 is 15 amino acids long. The CDR3 DNA follows: TGTGCCAGCAGCGTGGGGGGTAATAGCAATCAGCCCCAGCATTTT. Encoded protein: CASSVGGNSNQPQHF.

The chain employs TRBV6-6 and TRBJ1-5; 8 nucleotides line up with TRBD1. V lost 6 bases and J lost 5; bases outside the gene matches: 12. Germline V lookup: CDR1 MNHNY, CDR2 SVGAGI (reference sequence). The CDR3 spans 16 residues. This chain's CDR3 is CASRPNSGGRDQPQHF. In DNA, the CDR3 is TGTGCCAGCAGACCCAACTCAGGGGGCCGAGATCAGCCCCAGCATTTT.

The chain has TRBV11-1 and TRBJ2-3, with TRBD2 matching 13 bases. Germline loops: CDR1 SGHAT, CDR2 FQDESV (reference sequence). Trimming cost V 4 bases and J 4 bases; bases outside gene matches: 5. The CDR3 sequence is 16 residues long. CDR3 DNA sequence: TGTGCCAGCAGCTCCACTAGCGGGAGGGCCGCAGATACGCAGTATTTT. Encoded protein: CASSSTSGRAADTQYF.

The chain joins TRBV6-5 to TRBJ2-3; 7 bases line up with TRBD1. The V segment lost 6 bases and the J segment 3 bases; nucleotides outside the gene matches: 3. Germline lookup yields CDR1 MNHEY and CDR2 SVGAGI. The CDR3 runs 13 residues. The CDR3 region has the DNA TGTGCCAGCAGGCCGACAGGGACAGATACGCAGTATTTT. Amino acids: CASRPTGTDTQYF.

The V gene is TRBV5-5, the J gene TRBJ2-1, with 8 bases that match TRBD1. Trimming took 0 bases from V and 7 from J; bases not matched to a gene: 3. The CDR3 runs to 14 residues. From germline, CDR1 is SGHKS and CDR2 YYEKEE (reference sequence). The CDR3 DNA reads as TGTGCCAGCAGCTTGGACAGGGGGTTAAATGAGCAGTTCTTC. Translation: CASSLDRGLNEQFF.

The rearrangement links TRBV27 to TRBJ1-2; tentative D call: TRBD1 (5 bases). The CDR3 is 14 amino acids. The germline V and J ends were trimmed by 0 bases and 8 bases, with 13 bases remaining between them. Germline assignment: CDR1 MNHEY and CDR2 SMNVEV (reference sequence). The CDR3 is CASSLSGGRSGYTF. CDR3 nucleotide sequence: TGTGCCAGCAGTTTATCTGGGGGGAGGAGCGGCTACACCTTC.

The chain has TRBV7-2 and TRBJ1-2; D is ambiguous. Trimming stripped 5 bases from V and 4 bases from J, with 17 bases between. This CDR3 comprises 15 residues. CDR1 and CDR2 from the germline V gene are SGHTA and FQGNSA. CDR3 bases: TGTGCCAGCAGCCCAAACCCCCACAGCCCCTATGGCTACACCTTC. This translates into CASSPNPHSPYGYTF.

V usage is TRBV10-3 and J usage is TRBJ1-4; 8 nucleotides match TRBD1. The CDR3 extends over 14 amino acids. CDR1 and CDR2 (germline): ENHRY, SYGVKD. Trimming removed 6 bases from V and 8 bases from J; junction bases left unmatched: 8. CDR3 nucleotide sequence: TGTGCCATCAGCCAGACAGGGGCAGGGGAAAAACTGTTTTTT. Amino acid sequence: CAISQTGAGEKLFF.

This sequence joins TRBV15 and TRBJ1-1; D gene uncertain. The CDR3 extends over 12 amino acids. Trimming removed 5 bases at V and 3 bases at J, with 7 bases between. Germline V gene data show CDR1 as LNHNV and CDR2 as YYDKDF (reference sequence). The CDR3 loop reads CATSYWYTEAFF. CDR3 bases: TGTGCCACCAGCTATTGGTACACTGAAGCTTTCTTT.

V and J are TRBV11-2 and TRBJ2-7; a possible D gene is TRBD2 (5 bases). The CDR3 runs to 13 residues. Per germline, CDR1 SGHAT and CDR2 FQNNGV. V was trimmed by 5 bases and J by 5 bases, leaving 13 bases between them. CDR3 protein: CASSLGLSDEQYF. CDR3 nucleotides: TGTGCCAGCAGCCTAGGACTCTCGGACGAGCAGTACTTC.

The chain is built from TRBV7-8 and TRBJ2-3; the D gene is possibly TRBD1 (6 bases). Germline V gene lookup returns CDR1 SGHVS and CDR2 FQNEAQ. The ends were cut back, 1 base at V and 3 bases at J, with 11 bases in the middle. The CDR3 consists of 15 residues. CDR3 protein: CASSLDRVRTDTQYF. The CDR3 DNA sequence: TGTGCCAGCAGCTTAGACAGGGTTAGAACAGATACGCAGTATTTT.

The chain carries TRBV18 and TRBJ2-3; perhaps TRBD2 as D (6 bases). This CDR3 is 15 amino acids long. Germline CDR1 reads KGHSH; CDR2 reads LQKENI. Trimming took off 1 base at V and 1 base at J, with 9 bases between the two ends. The CDR3 spells CASSPLGGGTDTQYF. As DNA, the CDR3 is TGTGCCAGCTCACCACTCGGGGGAGGCACAGATACGCAGTATTTT.

This rearrangement joins TRBV28 to TRBJ2-2; TRBD2 aligns across 8 bases. The CDR3 spans 15 residues. J was trimmed by 3 bases and V by 6 bases; bases with no gene match: 6. Germline V gene lookup returns CDR1 MDHEN and CDR2 SYDVKM. The CDR3 sequence: CASRGWREDTGELFF. The CDR3 DNA reads TGTGCCAGCAGGGGTTGGCGGGAGGACACCGGGGAGCTGTTTTTT.